The 5 T cell receptor beta chains listed next were all sequenced from one sample in a study of cytomegalovirus exposure and HLA in healthy donors. Use of 60 Vbeta and 13 Jbeta primers characterized the PCR. TCRdb keeps only in-frame clones here, not all; method: immunoSEQ multiplex PCR. The sample has roughly 110,000 clones, roughly 82% seen once. Sample: PBMCs. The receptor set was obtained from a man in his fifties in good health and CMV-seronegative.

This clone showed up just once. V gene TRBV18 combines with J gene TRBJ1-5; tentative D call: TRBD1 (6 bases). The V gene lost 2 bases and the J gene lost 3 bases, with 11 bases spanning the gap. Looked up from germline, CDR1 is KGHSH and CDR2 is LQKENI. The CDR3 length is 15 residues. DNA of the CDR3: TGTGCCAGCTCACCAGGGGGGGCCAACAATCAGCCCCAGCATTTT. Translating it yields CASSPGGANNQPQHF.

The rearrangement links TRBV27 to TRBJ2-1; 11 bases agree with TRBD2. The CDR3 extends over 15 amino acids. Germline V gene sequence: CDR1 MNHEY, CDR2 SMNVEV (reference sequence). Trimming took 6 bases from V and 4 from J; bases not matched to a gene: 5. CDR3 sequence reads: CASRLASGGYNEQFF. The CDR3 DNA reads TGTGCCAGCAGACTTGCTAGCGGGGGGTACAATGAGCAGTTCTTC.

This clone has only a few counts. The chain employs TRBV4-1 and TRBJ1-4; TRBD1 matches at 7 bases. CDR1 MGHRA and CDR2 YSYEKL come from the germline V gene. The CDR3 loop spans 15 amino acids. V lost 1 base, J lost 8 bases, and 7 bases stayed unmatched. This CDR3 is CASSQVTGEREKLFF. For the CDR3, the DNA is TGCGCCAGCAGCCAAGTCACAGGGGAGAGAGAAAAACTGTTTTTT.

The chain couples TRBV19 to TRBJ1-6; tentatively, D is TRBD1 (5 bases). Germline-derived CDR1 and CDR2 are LNHDA and SQIVND (reference sequence). Between the trimmed V and J ends, which lost 6 bases and 0 bases, there was a span of 12 bases. CDR3 length: 16 residues. The CDR3 spells CASRSGGSSYNSPLHF. For the CDR3, the DNA is TGTGCCAGTAGAAGCGGGGGGAGCTCCTATAATTCACCCCTCCACTTT.

This clone has a handful of counts. The chain recombines TRBV10-1 with TRBJ1-1; 7 nucleotides match TRBD1. Germline V CDR1 and CDR2: WNHNN, SYGVQD (reference sequence). Trimming removed 3 bases from V and 0 bases from J; junction bases left unmatched: 7. The CDR3 loop spans 16 amino acids. CDR3 DNA sequence: TGCGCCAGCAGTGAAAGTACCGGGACAGTGAACACTGAAGCTTTCTTT. Its protein product is CASSESTGTVNTEAFF.